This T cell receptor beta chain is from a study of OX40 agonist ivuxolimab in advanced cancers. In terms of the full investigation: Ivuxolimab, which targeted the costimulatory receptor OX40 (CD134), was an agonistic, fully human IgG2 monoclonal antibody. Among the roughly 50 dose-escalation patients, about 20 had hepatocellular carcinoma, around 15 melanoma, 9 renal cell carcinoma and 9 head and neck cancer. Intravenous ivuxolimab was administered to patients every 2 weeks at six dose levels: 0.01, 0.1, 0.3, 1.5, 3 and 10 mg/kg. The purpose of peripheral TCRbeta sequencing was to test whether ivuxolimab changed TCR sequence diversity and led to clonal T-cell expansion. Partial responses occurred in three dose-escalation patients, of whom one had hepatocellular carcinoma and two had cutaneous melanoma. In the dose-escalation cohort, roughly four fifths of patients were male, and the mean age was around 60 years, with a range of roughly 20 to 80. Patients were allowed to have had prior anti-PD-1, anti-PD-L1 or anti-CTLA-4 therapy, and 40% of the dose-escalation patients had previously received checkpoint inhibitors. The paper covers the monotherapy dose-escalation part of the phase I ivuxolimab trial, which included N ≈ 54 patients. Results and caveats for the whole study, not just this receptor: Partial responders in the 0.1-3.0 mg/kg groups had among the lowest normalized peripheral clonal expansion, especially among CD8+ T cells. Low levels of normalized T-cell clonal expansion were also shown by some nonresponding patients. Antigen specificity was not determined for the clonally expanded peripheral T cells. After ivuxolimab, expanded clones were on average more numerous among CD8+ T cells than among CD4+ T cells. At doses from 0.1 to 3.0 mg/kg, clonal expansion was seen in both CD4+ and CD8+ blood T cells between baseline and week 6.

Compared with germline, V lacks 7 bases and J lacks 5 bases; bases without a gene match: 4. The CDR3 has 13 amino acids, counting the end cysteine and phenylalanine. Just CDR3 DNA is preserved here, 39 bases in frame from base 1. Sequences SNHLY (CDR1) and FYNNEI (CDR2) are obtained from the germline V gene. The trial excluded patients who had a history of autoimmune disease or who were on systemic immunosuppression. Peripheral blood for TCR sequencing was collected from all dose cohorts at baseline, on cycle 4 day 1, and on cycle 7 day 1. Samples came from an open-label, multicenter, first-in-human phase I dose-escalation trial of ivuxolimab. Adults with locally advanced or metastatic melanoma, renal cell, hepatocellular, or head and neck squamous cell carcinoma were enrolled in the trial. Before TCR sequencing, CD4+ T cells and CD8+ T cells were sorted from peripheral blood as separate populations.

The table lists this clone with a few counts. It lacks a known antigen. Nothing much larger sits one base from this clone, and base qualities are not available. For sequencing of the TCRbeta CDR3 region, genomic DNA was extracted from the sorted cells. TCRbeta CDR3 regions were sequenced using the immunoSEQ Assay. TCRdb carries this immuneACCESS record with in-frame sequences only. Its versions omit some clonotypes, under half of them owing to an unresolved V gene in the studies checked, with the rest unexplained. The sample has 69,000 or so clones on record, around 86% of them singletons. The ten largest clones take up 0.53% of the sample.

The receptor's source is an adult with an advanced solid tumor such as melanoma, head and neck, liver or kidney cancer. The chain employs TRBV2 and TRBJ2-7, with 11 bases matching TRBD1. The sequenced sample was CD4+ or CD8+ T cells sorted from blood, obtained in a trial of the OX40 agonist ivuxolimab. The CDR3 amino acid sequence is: CASNPDRGHEQYF. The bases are TGTGCCAGCAACCCGGACAGGGGGCACGAGCAGTACTTC.